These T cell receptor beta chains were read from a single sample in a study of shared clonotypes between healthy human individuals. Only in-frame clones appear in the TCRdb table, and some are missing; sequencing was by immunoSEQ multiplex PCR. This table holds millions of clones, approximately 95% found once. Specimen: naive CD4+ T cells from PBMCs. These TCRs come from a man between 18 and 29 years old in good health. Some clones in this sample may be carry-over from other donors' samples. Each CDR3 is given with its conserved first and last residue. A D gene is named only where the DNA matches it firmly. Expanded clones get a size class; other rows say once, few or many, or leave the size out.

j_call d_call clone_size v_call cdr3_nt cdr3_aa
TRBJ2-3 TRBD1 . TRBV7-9 TGTGCCAGCAGCTCTCGGGACAGGGTTGCGTATTTT CASSSRDRVAYF
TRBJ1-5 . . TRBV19 TGTGCCAGTAGTATAGAGGGATTCAATCAGCCCCAGCATTTT CASSIEGFNQPQHF
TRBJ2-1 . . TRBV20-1 TGCAGCGTTGAGTCCGGTGAGCAGTTCTTC CSVESGEQFF
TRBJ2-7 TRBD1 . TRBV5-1 TGCGCCAGCAGCTTAAGACAGGGGACAGGAAACGAGCAGTACTTC CASSLRQGTGNEQYF
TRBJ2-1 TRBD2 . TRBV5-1 TGCGCCAGCAGCTTGGGTGCGGGAGGCACCTACAATGAGCAGTTCTTC CASSLGAGGTYNEQFF
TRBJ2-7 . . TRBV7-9 TGTGCCAGCAGTCCCCAGGTAAGGGGCGAGCAGTACTTC CASSPQVRGEQYF
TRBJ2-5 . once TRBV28 TGTGCCAGCAGTTTATTAGGGGTTGGGGAGACCCAGTACTTC CASSLLGVGETQYF
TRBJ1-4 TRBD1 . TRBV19 TGTGCCAGCCGACAGGGGGTGTGGGAAAAACTGTTTTTT CASRQGVWEKLFF
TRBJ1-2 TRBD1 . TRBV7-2 TGTGCCAGCAGCCAGGGACAGGGTAACTATGGCTACACCTTC CASSQGQGNYGYTF
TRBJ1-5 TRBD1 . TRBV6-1 TGTGCCAGCAGTGGGGGACAGGGCTATAGCAATCAGCCCCAGCATTTT CASSGGQGYSNQPQHF
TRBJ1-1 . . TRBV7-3 TGTGCCAGCCGCCGACAGATGAACACTGAAGCTTTCTTT CASRRQMNTEAFF
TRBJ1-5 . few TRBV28 TGTGCCGGGGGGGACAATCAGCCCCAGCATTTT CAGGDNQPQHF
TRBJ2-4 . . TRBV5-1 TGCGCCAGCAGCCCCCAACAGGTGGCGACGGGAAACATTCAGTACTTC CASSPQQVATGNIQYF
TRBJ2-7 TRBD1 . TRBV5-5 TGTGCCAGCAGCTTGAGGGGACAGGGGTCCTACGAGCAGTACTTC CASSLRGQGSYEQYF
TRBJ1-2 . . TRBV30 TGTGCCTCTTTAAGAGGGCTAAGTGGCTACACCTTC CASLRGLSGYTF
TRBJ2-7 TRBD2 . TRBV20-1 TGCAGTGCTGGGAGGGTCGACGAGCAGTACTTC CSAGRVDEQYF
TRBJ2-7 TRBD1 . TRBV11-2 TGTGCCAGCAGGCCTCCGGGACAGCCCTACGAGCAGTACTTC CASRPPGQPYEQYF
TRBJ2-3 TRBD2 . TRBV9 TGTGCCAGCAGAAAGGGACTAGCGGGACTAGATACGCAGTATTTT CASRKGLAGLDTQYF
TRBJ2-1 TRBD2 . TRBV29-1 TGCAGCGCTGCTAGCGGGAGGGCCTTGGGCAATGAGCAGTTCTTC CSAASGRALGNEQFF
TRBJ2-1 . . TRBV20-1 TGCAGTGCTAGACGCCGGGAGCAGTTCTTC CSARRREQFF
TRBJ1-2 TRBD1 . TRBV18 TGTGCCAGCTCCCAGGGGACAGGGGATGGCTACACCTTC CASSQGTGDGYTF
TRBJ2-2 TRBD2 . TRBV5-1 TGCGCCAGCAGCGTCGGACTAGCGGGAGGGCCGGACGGGGAGCTGTTTTTT CASSVGLAGGPDGELFF
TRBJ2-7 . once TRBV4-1 TGCGCCAGCAGCCTCATGACTCCCTCCTACGAGCAGTACTTC CASSLMTPSYEQYF
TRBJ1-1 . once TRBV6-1 TGTGCCAGCACCCCCCCGAGGACACCGAACACTGAAGCTTTCTTT CASTPPRTPNTEAFF
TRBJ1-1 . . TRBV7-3 TGTGCCAGCAGCTTACTGGCGGCCACGGGAGCTTTCTTT CASSLLAATGAFF
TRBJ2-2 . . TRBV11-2 TGTGCCAGCAGCTTAGGTCTCCGGGGGACCGGGGAGCTGTTTTTT CASSLGLRGTGELFF
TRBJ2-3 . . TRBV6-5 TGTGCCAGCAGTTCCGGCCGTCGGGCTGGCACAGATACGCAGTATTTT CASSSGRRAGTDTQYF
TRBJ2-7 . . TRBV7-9 TGTGCCAGCAGCTTTACAGGGATCTCCTACGAGCAGTACTTC CASSFTGISYEQYF
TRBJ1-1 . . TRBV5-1 TGCGCCAGCAGCTTGGTCGGGGGTATGCCTGAAGCTTTCTTT CASSLVGGMPEAFF
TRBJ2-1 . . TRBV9 TGTGCCAGCAGCGTAGAAGGGGCTCACGTATACAATGAGCAGTTCTTC CASSVEGAHVYNEQFF
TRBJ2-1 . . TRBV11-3 TGTGCCAGCAGCTTTGCGCTAGCTAGTGAGCAGTTCTTC CASSFALASEQFF
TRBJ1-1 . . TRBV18 TGTGCCAGCTCACCACGTCAGGTACCTGACACTGAAGCTTTCTTT CASSPRQVPDTEAFF
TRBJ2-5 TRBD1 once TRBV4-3 TGCGCCAGCAGCCAGGATCCTTGGACAGGGGGGGAGACCCAGTACTTC CASSQDPWTGGETQYF
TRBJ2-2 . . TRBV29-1 TGCAGCGCTGCAACCCAATACACCGGGGAGCTGTTTTTT CSAATQYTGELFF
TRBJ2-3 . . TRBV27 TGTGCCAGCAGACTCAGGGCCGAGAACTATTATACGCAGTATTTT CASRLRAENYYTQYF
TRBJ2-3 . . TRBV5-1 TGCGCCAGCAGCTTGGTTAGGAGCTCAGATACGCAGTATTTT CASSLVRSSDTQYF
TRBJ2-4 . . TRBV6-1 TGTGCCAGCCTCAGGGGCTCCGAGAACATTCAGTACTTC CASLRGSENIQYF
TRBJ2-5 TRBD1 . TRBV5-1 TGCGCCAGCAGCTTATTCACACGGACAGGGGGCTACGAGACCCAGTACTTC CASSLFTRTGGYETQYF